The sequence of this TCR beta chain was determined in a study of cytomegalovirus exposure and HLA in healthy donors. For this clone: Its antigen remains unknown.

This CDR3 comprises 18 residues. Germline V gene lookup returns CDR1 SGHRS and CDR2 YFSETQ. Trimming left V 0 bases short and J 0 bases short, with 13 bases between. Samples came from healthy bone marrow donors. Study outcomes and limitations: Sequencing likely caused a cluster of highly shared sequence variants.

The PCR contained 60 Vbeta and 13 Jbeta primers. Libraries were prepared by immunoSEQ multiplex PCR; TCRdb keeps only in-frame clonotypes and omits some of them. The sample consists of roughly 170,000 clones, 80% to 90% of them appearing once. Sequencing was carried out using PBMCs. The clonotype originates from a woman between 18 and 29 years old in good health and CMV-seronegative. The chain carries TRBV5-1 and TRBJ2-6; a weak D match, TRBD1 (6 bases). The CDR3 DNA sequence: TGCGCCAGCAGCTTGGGTACAGGGCAGGCCTCTGGGGCCAACGTCCTGACTTTC. It is translated as CASSLGTGQASGANVLTF. The full variable domain, in which reference TRBV5-1 and TRBJ2-6 provide the parts outside the CDR3, is KAGVTQTPRYLIKTRGQQVTLSCSPISGHRSVSWYQQTPGQGLQFLFEYFSETQRNKGNFPGRFSGRQFSNSRSEMNVSTLELGDSALYLCASSLGTGQASGANVLTFGAGSRLTVL.